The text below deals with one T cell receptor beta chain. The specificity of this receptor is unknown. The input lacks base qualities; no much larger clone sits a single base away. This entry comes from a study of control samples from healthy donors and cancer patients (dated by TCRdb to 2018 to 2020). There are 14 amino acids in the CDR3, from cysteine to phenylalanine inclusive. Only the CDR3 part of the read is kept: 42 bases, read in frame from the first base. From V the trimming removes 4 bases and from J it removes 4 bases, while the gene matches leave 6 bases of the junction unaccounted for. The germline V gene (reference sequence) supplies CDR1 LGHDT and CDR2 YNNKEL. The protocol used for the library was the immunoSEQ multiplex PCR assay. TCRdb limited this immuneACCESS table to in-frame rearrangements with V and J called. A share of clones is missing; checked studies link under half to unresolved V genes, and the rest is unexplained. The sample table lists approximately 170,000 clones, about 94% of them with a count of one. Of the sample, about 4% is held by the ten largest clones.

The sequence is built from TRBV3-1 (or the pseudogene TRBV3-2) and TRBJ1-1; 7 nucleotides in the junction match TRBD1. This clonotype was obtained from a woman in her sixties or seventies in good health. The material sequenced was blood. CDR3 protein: CASSRVTGATEAFF. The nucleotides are TGTGCCAGCAGCCGAGTTACAGGGGCCACTGAAGCTTTCTTT.